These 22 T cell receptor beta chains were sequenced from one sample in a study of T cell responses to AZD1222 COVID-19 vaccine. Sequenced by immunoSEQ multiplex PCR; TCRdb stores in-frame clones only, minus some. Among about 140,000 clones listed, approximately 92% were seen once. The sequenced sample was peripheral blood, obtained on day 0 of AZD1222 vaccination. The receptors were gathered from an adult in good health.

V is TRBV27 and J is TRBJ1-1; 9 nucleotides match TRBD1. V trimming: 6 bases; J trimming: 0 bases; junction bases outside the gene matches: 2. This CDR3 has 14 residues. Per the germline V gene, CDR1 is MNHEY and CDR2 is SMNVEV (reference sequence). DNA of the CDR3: TGTGCCAGCAGGGGACAGGGATTGAACACTGAAGCTTTCTTT. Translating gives CASRGQGLNTEAFF.

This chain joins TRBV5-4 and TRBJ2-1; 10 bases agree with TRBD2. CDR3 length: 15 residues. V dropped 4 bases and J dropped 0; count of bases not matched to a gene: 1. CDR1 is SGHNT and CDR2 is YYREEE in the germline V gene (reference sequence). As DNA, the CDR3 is TGTGCCAGCAGCCGGACTAGCGGCTCCTACAATGAGCAGTTCTTC. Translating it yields CASSRTSGSYNEQFF. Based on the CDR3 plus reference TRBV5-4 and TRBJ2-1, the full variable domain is ETGVTQSPTHLIKTRGQQVTLRCSSQSGHNTVSWYQQALGQGPQFIFQYYREEENGRGNFPPRFSGLQFPNYSSELNVNALELDDSALYLCASSRTSGSYNEQFFGPGTRLTVL.

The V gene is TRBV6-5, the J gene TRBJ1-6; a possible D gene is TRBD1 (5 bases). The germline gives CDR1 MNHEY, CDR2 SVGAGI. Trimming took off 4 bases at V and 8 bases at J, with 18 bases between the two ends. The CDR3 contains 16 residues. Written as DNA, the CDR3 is TGTGCCAGCAGTTGGGGCGGGGCCAGGGTCGATTCACCCCTCCACTTT. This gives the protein CASSWGGARVDSPLHF.

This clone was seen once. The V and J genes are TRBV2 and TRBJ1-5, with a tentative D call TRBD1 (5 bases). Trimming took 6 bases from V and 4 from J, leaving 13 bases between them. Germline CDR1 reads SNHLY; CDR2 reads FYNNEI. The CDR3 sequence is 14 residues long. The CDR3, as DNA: TGTGCCAGCAGGACCGGGACTGAAAATCAGCCCCAGCATTTT. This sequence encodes CASRTGTENQPQHF.

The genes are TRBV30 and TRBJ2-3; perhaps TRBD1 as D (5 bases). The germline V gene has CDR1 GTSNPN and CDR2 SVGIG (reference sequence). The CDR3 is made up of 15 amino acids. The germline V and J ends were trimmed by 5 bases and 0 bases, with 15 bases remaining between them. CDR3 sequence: CAWSPGQLSTDTQYF. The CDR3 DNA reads TGTGCCTGGTCCCCAGGACAACTTAGCACAGATACGCAGTATTTT.

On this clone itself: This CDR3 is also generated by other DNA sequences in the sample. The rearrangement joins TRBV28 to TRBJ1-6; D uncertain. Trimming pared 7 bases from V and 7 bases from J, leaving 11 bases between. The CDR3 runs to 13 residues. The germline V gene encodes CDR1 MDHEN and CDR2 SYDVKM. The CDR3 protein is CASTLSGNSPLHF. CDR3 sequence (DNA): TGTGCCAGCACCCTTTCGGGGAATTCACCCCTCCACTTT.

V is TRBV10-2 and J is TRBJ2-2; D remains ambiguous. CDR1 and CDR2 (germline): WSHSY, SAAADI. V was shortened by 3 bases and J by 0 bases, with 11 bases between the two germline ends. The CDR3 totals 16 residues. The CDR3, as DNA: TGCGCCAGCAGTGATAGGAACACAGCGAACACCGGGGAGCTGTTTTTT. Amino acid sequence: CASSDRNTANTGELFF.

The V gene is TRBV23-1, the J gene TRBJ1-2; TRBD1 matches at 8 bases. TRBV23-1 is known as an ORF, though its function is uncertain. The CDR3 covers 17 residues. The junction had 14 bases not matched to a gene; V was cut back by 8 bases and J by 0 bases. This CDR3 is CASLLSGTGLTNYGYTF. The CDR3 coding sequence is TGCGCCAGCCTTCTCTCCGGGACAGGCCTTACTAACTATGGCTACACCTTC.

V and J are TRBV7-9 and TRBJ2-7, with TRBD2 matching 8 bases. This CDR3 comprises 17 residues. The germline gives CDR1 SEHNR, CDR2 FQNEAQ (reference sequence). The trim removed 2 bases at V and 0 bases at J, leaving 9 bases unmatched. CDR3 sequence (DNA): TGTGCCAGCAGCTTACCCCCCGGGAGGGAACACTCCTACGAGCAGTACTTC. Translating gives CASSLPPGREHSYEQYF.

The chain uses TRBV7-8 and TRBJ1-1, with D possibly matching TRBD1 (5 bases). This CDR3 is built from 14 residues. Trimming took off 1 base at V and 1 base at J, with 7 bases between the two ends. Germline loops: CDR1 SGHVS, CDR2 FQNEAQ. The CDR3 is CASSLERGNTEAFF. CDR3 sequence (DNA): TGTGCCAGCAGCTTAGAGAGGGGGAACACTGAAGCTTTCTTT.

CDR3 protein: CASSVEAGGRGTETQYF. The CDR3 nucleotides are TGTGCCAGCAGCGTAGAAGCGGGAGGGCGTGGTACGGAGACCCAGTACTTC. The V gene is TRBV9, the J gene TRBJ2-5, with 10 bases fitting TRBD2. From germline, CDR1 is SGDLS and CDR2 YYNGEE. The CDR3 is 17 amino acids. After removal of 0 bases from V and 5 bases from J, the junction contained 10 bases not matched to a gene.

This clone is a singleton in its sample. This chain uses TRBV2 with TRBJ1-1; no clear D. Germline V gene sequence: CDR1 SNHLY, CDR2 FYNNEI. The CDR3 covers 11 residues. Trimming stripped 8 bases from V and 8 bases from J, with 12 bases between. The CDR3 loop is CASEQIAEAFF. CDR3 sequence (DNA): TGTGCCAGCGAACAGATCGCCGAAGCTTTCTTT.

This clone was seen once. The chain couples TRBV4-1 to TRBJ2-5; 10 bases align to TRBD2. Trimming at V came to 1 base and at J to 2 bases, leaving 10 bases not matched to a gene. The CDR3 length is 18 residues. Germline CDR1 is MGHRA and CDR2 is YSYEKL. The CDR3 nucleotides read TGCGCCAGCAGCCAAGTCCCATGGACTAGCGGTAGGCAAGAGACCCAGTACTTC. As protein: CASSQVPWTSGRQETQYF.

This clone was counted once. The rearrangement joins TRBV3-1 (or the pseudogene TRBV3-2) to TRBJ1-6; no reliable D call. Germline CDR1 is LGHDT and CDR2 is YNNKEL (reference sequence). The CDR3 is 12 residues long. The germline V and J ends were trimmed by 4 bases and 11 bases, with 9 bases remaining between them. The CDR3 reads CASSLRAAPLHF. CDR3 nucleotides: TGTGCCAGCAGCCTCCGGGCGGCACCCCTCCACTTT.

The CDR3 DNA reads TGTGCCAGCAGCCTACAGGGCCGAGGGGGCGGGAGGGCCTACAATGAGCAGTTCTTC. Protein: CASSLQGRGGGRAYNEQFF. The chain recombines TRBV3-1 (or the pseudogene TRBV3-2) with TRBJ2-1, with 9 bases fitting TRBD2. The CDR3 has 19 amino acids. The junction had 15 bases not matched to a gene; V was cut back by 4 bases and J by 2 bases. Per germline, CDR1 LGHDT and CDR2 YNNKEL (reference sequence).

CDR3 sequence: CASSLRRRSNQPQHF. The CDR3, as DNA: TGTGCCAGTAGTCTCCGGCGAAGGAGCAATCAGCCCCAGCATTTT. The chain combines TRBV19 with TRBJ1-5; D unclear. Germline loops: CDR1 LNHDA, CDR2 SQIVND (reference sequence). Trimming pared 5 bases from V and 1 base from J, leaving 12 bases between. This CDR3 spans 15 amino acids.

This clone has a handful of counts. CDR3 nucleotides: TGCGCCAGCAGCCCGCGGGGGGATGGCTACACCTTC. Protein sequence: CASSPRGDGYTF. V and J are TRBV5-1 and TRBJ1-2, with a tentative D call TRBD1 (5 bases). The ends were cut back, 4 bases at V and 6 bases at J, with 10 bases in the middle. CDR1 is SGHRS and CDR2 is YFSETQ in the germline V gene. The CDR3 loop spans 12 amino acids.

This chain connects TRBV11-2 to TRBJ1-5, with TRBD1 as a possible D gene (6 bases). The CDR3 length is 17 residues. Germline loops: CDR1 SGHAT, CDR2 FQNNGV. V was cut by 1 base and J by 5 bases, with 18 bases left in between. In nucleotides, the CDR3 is TGTGCCAGCAGCTTAGGACGGCCCGGGGGGCCACATCAGCCCCAGCATTTT. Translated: CASSLGRPGGPHQPQHF.

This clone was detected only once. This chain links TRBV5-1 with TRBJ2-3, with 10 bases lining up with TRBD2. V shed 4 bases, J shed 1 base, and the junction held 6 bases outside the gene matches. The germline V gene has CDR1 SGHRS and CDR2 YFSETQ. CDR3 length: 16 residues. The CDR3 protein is CASSPLAGGGTDTQYF. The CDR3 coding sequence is TGCGCCAGCAGCCCATTAGCGGGAGGCGGCACAGATACGCAGTATTTT.

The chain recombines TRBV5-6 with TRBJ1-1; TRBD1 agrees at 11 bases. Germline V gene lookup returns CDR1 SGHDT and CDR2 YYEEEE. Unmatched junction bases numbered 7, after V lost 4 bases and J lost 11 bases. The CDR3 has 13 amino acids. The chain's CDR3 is CASSRDRGGSAFF. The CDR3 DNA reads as TGTGCCAGCAGCCGGGACAGGGGGGGCTCGGCTTTCTTT.

CDR3: CAWSKGWNSPLHF. DNA for the CDR3: TGTGCCTGGAGTAAAGGATGGAATTCACCCCTCCACTTT. The V gene is TRBV30, the J gene TRBJ1-6, with no clear D. The V and J ends lost 2 bases and 7 bases respectively, with 9 bases between them. Germline V gene data show CDR1 as GTSNPN and CDR2 as SVGIG (reference sequence). The CDR3 is made up of 13 amino acids.

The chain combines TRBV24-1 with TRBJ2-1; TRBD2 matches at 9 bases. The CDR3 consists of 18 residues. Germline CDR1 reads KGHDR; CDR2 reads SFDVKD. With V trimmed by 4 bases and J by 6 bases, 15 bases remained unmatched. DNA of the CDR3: TGTGCCACCAGTGAGTGGAGAGGCGGGAGGGCCTCCCTCAATGAGCAGTTCTTC. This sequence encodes CATSEWRGGRASLNEQFF.